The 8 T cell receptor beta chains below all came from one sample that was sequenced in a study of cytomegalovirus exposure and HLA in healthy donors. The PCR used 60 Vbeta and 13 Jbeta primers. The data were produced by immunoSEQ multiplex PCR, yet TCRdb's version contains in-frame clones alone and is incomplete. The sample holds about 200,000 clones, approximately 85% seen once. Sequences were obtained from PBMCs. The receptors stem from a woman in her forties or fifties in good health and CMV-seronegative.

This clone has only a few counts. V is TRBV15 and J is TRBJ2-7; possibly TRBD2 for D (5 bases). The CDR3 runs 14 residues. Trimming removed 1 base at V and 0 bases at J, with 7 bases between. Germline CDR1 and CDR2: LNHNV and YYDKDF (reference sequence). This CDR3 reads CATSRGGNSYEQYF. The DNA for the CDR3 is TGTGCCACCAGCAGAGGAGGGAACTCCTACGAGCAGTACTTC.

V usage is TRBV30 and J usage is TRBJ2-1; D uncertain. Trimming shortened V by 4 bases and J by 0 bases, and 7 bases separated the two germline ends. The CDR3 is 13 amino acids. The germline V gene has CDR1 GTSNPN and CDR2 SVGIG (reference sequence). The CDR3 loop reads CAWTLSSYNEQFF. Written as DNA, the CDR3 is TGTGCCTGGACCCTAAGCTCCTACAATGAGCAGTTCTTC.

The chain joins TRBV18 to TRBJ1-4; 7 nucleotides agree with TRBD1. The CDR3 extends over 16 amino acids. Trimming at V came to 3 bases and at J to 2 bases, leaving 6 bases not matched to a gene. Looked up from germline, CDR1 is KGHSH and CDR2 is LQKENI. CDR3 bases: TGTGCCAGCTCACCGACAGGGACGCGGACTAATGAAAAACTGTTTTTT. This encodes CASSPTGTRTNEKLFF.

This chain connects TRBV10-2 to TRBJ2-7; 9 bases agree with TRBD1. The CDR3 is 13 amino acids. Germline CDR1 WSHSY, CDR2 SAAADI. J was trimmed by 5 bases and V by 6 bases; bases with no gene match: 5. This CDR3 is CASSGGQGHEQYF. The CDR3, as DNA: TGCGCCAGCAGCGGGGGACAGGGCCACGAGCAGTACTTC.

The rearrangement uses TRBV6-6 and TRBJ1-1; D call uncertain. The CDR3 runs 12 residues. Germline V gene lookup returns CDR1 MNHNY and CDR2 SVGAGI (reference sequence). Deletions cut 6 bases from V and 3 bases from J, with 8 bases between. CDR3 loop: CASSSRDTEAFF. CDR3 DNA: TGTGCCAGCAGCTCCCGGGACACTGAAGCTTTCTTT.

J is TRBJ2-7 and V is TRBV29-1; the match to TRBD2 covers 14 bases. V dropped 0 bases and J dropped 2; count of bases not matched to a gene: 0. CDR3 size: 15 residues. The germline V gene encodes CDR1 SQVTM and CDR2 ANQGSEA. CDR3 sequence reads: CSVEEGLAGAYEQYF. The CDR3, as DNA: TGCAGCGTTGAAGAGGGACTAGCGGGGGCCTACGAGCAGTACTTC.

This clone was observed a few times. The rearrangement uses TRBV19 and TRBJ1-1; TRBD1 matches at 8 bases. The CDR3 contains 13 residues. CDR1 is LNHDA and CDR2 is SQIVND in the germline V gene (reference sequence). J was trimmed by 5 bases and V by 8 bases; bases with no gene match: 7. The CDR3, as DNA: TGTGCCAGTCGACAGGGGTCGGGAACTGAAGCTTTCTTT. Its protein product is CASRQGSGTEAFF.

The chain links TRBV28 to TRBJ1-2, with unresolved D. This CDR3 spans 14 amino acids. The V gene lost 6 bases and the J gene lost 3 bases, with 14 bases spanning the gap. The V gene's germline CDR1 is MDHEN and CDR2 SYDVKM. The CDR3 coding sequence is TGTGCCAGCAGCTTCGGACTGATCGACTATGGCTACACCTTC. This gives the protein CASSFGLIDYGYTF.